This entry concerns a single TCR beta chain. The data are from a study of blood T cell repertoires in COVID-19. Overall study: COVID-19 samples, acute and convalescent, were from the United States, Italy and Spain. T cells, B-cell-depleted T cells, or PBMCs supplied cDNA or gDNA.

J was trimmed by 4 bases and V by 6 bases; bases with no gene match: 3. From germline, CDR1 is MNHEY and CDR2 SVGAGI. The CDR3 is 13 amino acids. As processed by the authors: Using reference gene primer amplification, nucleated cell counts were estimated. Assay used: immunoSEQ multiplex PCR; TCRdb lists only in-frame clones, some missing. V, J and clone size are taken as reported in that table, and D and trimming were inferred from the DNA itself. This sample yields approximately 200,000 clones, of which about 91% are seen a single time; roughly 4.2% belongs to the top ten. Sequencing used peripheral blood. The chain joins TRBV6-5 to TRBJ1-2, with 9 bases matching TRBD1. The clonotype was recovered from a woman aged 30 to 39 with acute or convalescent COVID-19. The CDR3 is CASRKDRGYGYTF. The DNA for the CDR3 is TGTGCCAGCAGGAAGGACAGGGGCTATGGCTACACCTTC.